The rows below give T cell receptor beta chains drawn from one sample of a study of neurological immune-mediated disorders. TCRdb re-called the 5' RACE reads with MiXCR, one entry per CDR3 protein. The table includes about 50,000 distinct CDR3 sequences, approximately 4.1% detected once. Source material: PBMCs. The receptors shown here come from a man aged 45-60 years with multiple sclerosis. CDR3s include the opening cysteine and the closing phenylalanine or tryptophan. The D gene is left open where the match is weak. The size of a clone is reported for some rows only, either as once, few or many, or as a class for expanded clones.

D,J,V,size,CDR3,DNA
TRBD1,TRBJ1-1,TRBV18,many,CASSPGQGPSEAFF,TGTGCCAGCTCACCGGGACAGGGGCCATCTGAAGCTTTCTTT
TRBD2,TRBJ2-1,TRBV5-6,few,CASSLSGTRQFF,TGTGCCAGCAGCTTGTCGGGGACTAGGCAGTTCTTC
.,TRBJ2-1,TRBV7-9,many,CASSYFLRGGLNEQFF,TGTGCCAGCAGCTACTTCCTGAGGGGGGGGCTTAATGAGCAGTTCTTC
.,TRBJ1-2,TRBV5-8,.,CASSLEASGFIYGYTF,TGTGCCAGCAGCTTAGAAGCATCCGGATTTATCTATGGCTACACCTTC
.,TRBJ2-7,TRBV7-9,many,CASSFGSSYEQYF,TGTGCCAGCAGCTTTGGGTCTTCCTACGAGCAGTACTTC
.,TRBJ1-5,TRBV4-1,many,CASSPGENSNQPQHF,TGCGCCAGCAGCCCCGGAGAGAATAGCAATCAGCCCCAGCATTTT
.,TRBJ2-3,TRBV14,many,CASSQAETGYETDTQYF,TGTGCCAGCAGCCAAGCCGAAACAGGCTATGAGACAGATACGCAGTATTTT
.,TRBJ2-7,TRBV4-1,many,CASSQEPAYEQYF,TGCGCCAGCAGCCAAGAGCCGGCTTACGAGCAGTACTTC
.,TRBJ1-4,TRBV5-1,many,CASSLVLRGYSEKLFF,TGCGCCAGCAGCTTGGTGTTGCGTGGTTACTCTGAAAAACTGTTTTTT
.,TRBJ2-5,TRBV28,.,CASSFRSTDGGTQYF,TGTGCCAGCAGTTTTCGTTCAACAGACGGGGGGACCCAGTACTTC
TRBD1,TRBJ2-7,TRBV2,few,CASRAGQGTGEQYF,TGTGCCAGCAGGGCGGGACAGGGGACCGGAGAGCAGTACTTC
TRBD2,TRBJ2-5,TRBV24-1,many,CATSDRGGGPQETQYF,TGTGCCACCAGTGATAGGGGCGGGGGGCCCCAAGAGACCCAGTACTTC
.,TRBJ2-3,TRBV11-3,.,CASSLNGIRTDTQYF,TGTGCCAGCAGCTTAAACGGGATACGGACAGATACGCAGTATTTT
TRBD1,TRBJ2-7,TRBV6-5,many,CASSLDRGHFEQYF,TGTGCCAGCAGTTTAGACAGGGGGCACTTCGAGCAGTACTTC
.,TRBJ2-1,TRBV12-3/TRBV12-4,many,CASSVGQGKQFF,TGTGCCAGCAGTGTCGGCCAGGGTAAGCAGTTCTTC
TRBD2,TRBJ2-7,TRBV4-2,many,CASSQDGSGSPSYEQYF,TGTGCCAGCAGCCAAGATGGAAGCGGGAGCCCCTCCTACGAGCAGTACTTC
.,TRBJ2-1,TRBV7-2,many,CASSFVHNEQFF,TGTGCCAGCAGCTTTGTGCACAATGAGCAGTTCTTC
.,TRBJ1-5,TRBV28,many,CASSFPTGLSNQPQHF,TGTGCCAGCAGTTTTCCTACAGGGTTAAGCAATCAGCCCCAGCATTTT
TRBD2,TRBJ2-5,TRBV4-2,many,CASSQEGGLAGIGTQYF,TGTGCCAGCAGCCAAGAAGGGGGACTAGCGGGAATCGGGACCCAGTACTTC
TRBD1,TRBJ2-7,TRBV6-6,many,CASRDRVDEQYF,TGTGCCAGCAGGGACAGGGTGGACGAGCAGTACTTC
TRBD2,TRBJ2-3,TRBV20-1,many,CSAVGGTSGGQTDTQYF,TGCAGTGCTGTCGGGGGGACTAGCGGGGGGCAAACAGATACGCAGTATTTT
.,TRBJ2-3,TRBV5-6,many,CASSRGSDTQYF,TGTGCCAGCAGTCGGGGGTCAGATACGCAGTATTTT
.,TRBJ1-5,TRBV3-1,many,CASSQDGNLGNQPQHF,TGTGCCAGCAGCCAAGATGGTAACCTGGGAAATCAGCCCCAGCATTTT
.,TRBJ1-5,TRBV7-9,many,CASTGRDSNQPQHF,TGTGCCAGCACCGGCCGGGACAGCAATCAGCCCCAGCATTTT
.,TRBJ2-3,TRBV28,few,CASMDSLTDTQYF,TGTGCCAGCATGGACAGCCTCACAGATACGCAGTATTTT
TRBD1,TRBJ2-2,TRBV5-1,many,CASSLRTGSNTGELFF,TGCGCCAGCAGCCTTCGGACAGGGTCGAACACCGGGGAGCTGTTTTTT
TRBD2,TRBJ2-7,TRBV7-8,many,CASSSPGLVYEQYF,TGTGCCAGCAGCTCGCCGGGACTAGTCTACGAGCAGTACTTC
.,TRBJ2-7,TRBV20-1,many,CSASRAYEQYF,TGCAGTGCTAGCAGGGCCTACGAGCAGTACTTC
.,TRBJ1-5,TRBV5-1,many,CASSLGHGDNQPQHF,TGCGCCAGCAGCTTGGGACATGGCGACAATCAGCCCCAGCATTTT
.,TRBJ2-7,TRBV7-8,many,CASSLALRRSGEQYF,TGTGCCAGCAGCTTAGCGCTACGCAGGTCGGGTGAGCAGTACTTC
.,TRBJ1-1,TRBV3-1,many,CASSQDGSLTEAFF,TGTGCCAGCAGCCAAGATGGCAGTCTTACTGAAGCTTTCTTT
.,TRBJ1-1,TRBV6-4,medium-sized,CASSDSSDKNTEAFF,TGTGCCAGCAGTGACTCGAGTGACAAGAACACTGAAGCTTTCTTT
TRBD1,TRBJ2-3,TRBV5-1,many,CASSPGTGTFGADTQYF,TGCGCCAGCAGCCCCGGGACAGGGACCTTCGGAGCGGATACGCAGTATTTT
.,TRBJ2-7,TRBV7-9,many,CASSLPERVPYEQYF,TGTGCCAGCAGCTTACCGGAGAGGGTCCCCTACGAGCAGTACTTC
.,TRBJ2-7,TRBV29-1,many,CSVEAAGRLEQYF,TGCAGCGTTGAAGCGGCAGGCCGTCTCGAGCAGTACTTC
.,TRBJ1-2,TRBV6-1,many,CASFWFYGYTF,TGTGCCAGCTTCTGGTTCTATGGCTACACCTTC
.,TRBJ1-4,TRBV20-1,many,CSVSGGEGEKLFF,TGCAGTGTTAGCGGTGGGGAAGGGGAAAAACTGTTTTTT
.,TRBJ1-1,TRBV5-6,many,CASSLLGSGNEAFF,TGTGCCAGCAGCTTGTTGGGCAGCGGCAATGAAGCTTTCTTT
TRBD1,TRBJ2-7,TRBV27,.,CASSSTGTGGSSYEQYF,TGTGCCAGCAGTTCGACCGGGACAGGGGGGAGCTCCTACGAGCAGTACTTC
TRBD1,TRBJ2-7,TRBV10-3,many,CAIGAGGQSEEQYF,TGTGCCATCGGGGCTGGGGGACAGAGCGAAGAGCAGTACTTC
.,TRBJ1-5,TRBV20-1,many,CSLLPTDSNQPQHF,TGCAGTCTCCTCCCCACGGATAGCAATCAGCCCCAGCATTTT